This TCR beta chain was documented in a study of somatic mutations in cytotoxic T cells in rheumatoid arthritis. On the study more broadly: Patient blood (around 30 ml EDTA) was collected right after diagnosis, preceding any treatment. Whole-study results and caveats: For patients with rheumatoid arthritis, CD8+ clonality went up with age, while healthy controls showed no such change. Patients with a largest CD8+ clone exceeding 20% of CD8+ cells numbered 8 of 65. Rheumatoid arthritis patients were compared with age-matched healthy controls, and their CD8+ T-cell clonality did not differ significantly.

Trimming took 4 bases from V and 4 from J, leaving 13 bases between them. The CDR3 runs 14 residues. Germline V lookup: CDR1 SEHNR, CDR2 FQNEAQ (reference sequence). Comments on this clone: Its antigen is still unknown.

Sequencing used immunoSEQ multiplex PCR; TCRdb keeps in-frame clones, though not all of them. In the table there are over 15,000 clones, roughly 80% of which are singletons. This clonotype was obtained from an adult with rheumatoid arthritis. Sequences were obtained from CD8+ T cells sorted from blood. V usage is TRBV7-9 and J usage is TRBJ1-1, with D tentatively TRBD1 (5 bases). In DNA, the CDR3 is TGTGCCAGCAGCTCCGGGGGAGGCGCCACTGAAGCTTTCTTT. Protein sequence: CASSSGGGATEAFF.